The clone carrying this TCR beta chain appeared many times. Its specificity is not known. This entry belongs to a study of T cells after yellow fever vaccination. Overall study: Where fractions had low cell numbers, libraries were prepared from them with the SMART-Seq v4 Ultra Low Input RNA kit.

TCRdb independently ran MiXCR on the 5' RACE reads; one entry per CDR3 protein. Among about 360,000 distinct CDR3 sequences listed, 6.2% were seen once. Study observations and caveats: Overlap between CD4 and CD8 compartments was detected for a small share of clonotypes. In FACS-sorted repertoires, abundant clonotypes from the bulk population could appear as contaminants.

The ends were cut back, 4 bases at V and 3 bases at J, with 17 bases in the middle. Germline assignment: CDR1 SGHDT and CDR2 YYEEEE. The CDR3 extends over 15 amino acids. The source of this sequence is a man aged 25-40 years who received the YFV17D yellow fever vaccine. The J gene is TRBJ2-7, the V gene TRBV5-6, with D possibly TRBD1 on 6 matching bases. The material sequenced was PBMCs, taken 5 days after the yellow fever booster vaccination. In nucleotides, the CDR3 is TGTGCCAGCAGCCCTTTCGACAGGCCCCTCTACGAGCAGTACTTC. Translating gives CASSPFDRPLYEQYF.